This T cell receptor beta chain was obtained from a study of blood T cell repertoires in COVID-19. Study-wide context: From the United States, Italy and Spain came samples of acute and convalescent COVID-19.

Seattle cases were enrolled at active infection and followed longitudinally. Trimming left V 0 bases short and J 5 bases short, with 16 bases between. The CDR3 totals 16 residues. Germline values: CDR1 LNHNV, CDR2 YYDKDF (reference sequence). Source study methods: Reference gene primer amplification gave estimated nucleated cell counts. Using immunoSEQ multiplex PCR, the repertoire was profiled, and TCRdb retains in-frame clones only, with some absent. V, J and clone size are those of that table, while D and trimming were read from the DNA. The table lists about 100,000 clones, roughly 76% of them singletons.

This sequence was found in an elderly man with COVID-19, enrolled during active disease. The sequenced sample was peripheral blood. V gene TRBV15 combines with J gene TRBJ2-5; perhaps TRBD2 as D (6 bases). CDR3 sequence (DNA): TGTGCCACCAGCAGAGATTATTTGGGCCGGGGGGAGACCCAGTACTTC. The encoded protein is CATSRDYLGRGETQYF.